The clone carrying this T cell receptor beta chain was observed a handful of times. The CDR3 totals 15 residues. V was trimmed by 2 bases and J by 6 bases, leaving 15 bases between them. Thyroid surgery had not been preceded by any treatment in any patient. How the authors handled the data: Across clinicopathological groups, CDR3 differences served as the basis for building a distant-metastasis classifier for papillary thyroid cancer. TCRdb reanalyzed the PCR reads with MiXCR. TCRdb's processing, not the authors' own work, is the source of the V and J calls. Here the sample spans about 19,000 clones, just over 25% being singletons. The sample comes from a study of metastatic and nonmetastatic thyroid tumors.

The source of this sequence is a male donor with papillary thyroid cancer or a benign thyroid nodule (not recorded which). Some clones in this sample may be carry-over from other donors' samples. The material sequenced was blood. This chain links TRBV12-3 or TRBV12-4 with TRBJ2-3; D might be TRBD1 or TRBD2, each matching 5 bases. DNA of the CDR3: TGTGCCAGCAGTTTAAAACGTGAGGGGCCTGATACGCAGTATTTT. Protein product: CASSLKREGPDTQYF.